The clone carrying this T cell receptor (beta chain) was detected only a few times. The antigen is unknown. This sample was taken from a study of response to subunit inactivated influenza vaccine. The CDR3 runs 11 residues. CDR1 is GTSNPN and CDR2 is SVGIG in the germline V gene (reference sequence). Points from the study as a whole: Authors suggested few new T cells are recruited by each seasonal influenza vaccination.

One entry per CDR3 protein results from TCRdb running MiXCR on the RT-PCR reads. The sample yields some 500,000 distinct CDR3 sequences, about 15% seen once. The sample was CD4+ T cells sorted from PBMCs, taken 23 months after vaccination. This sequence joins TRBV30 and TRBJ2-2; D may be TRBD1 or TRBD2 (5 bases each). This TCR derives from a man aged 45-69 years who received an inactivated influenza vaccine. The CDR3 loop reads CAWGGTGELFF. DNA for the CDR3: TGTGCATGGGGCGGGACCGGGGAGCTGTTTTTT.